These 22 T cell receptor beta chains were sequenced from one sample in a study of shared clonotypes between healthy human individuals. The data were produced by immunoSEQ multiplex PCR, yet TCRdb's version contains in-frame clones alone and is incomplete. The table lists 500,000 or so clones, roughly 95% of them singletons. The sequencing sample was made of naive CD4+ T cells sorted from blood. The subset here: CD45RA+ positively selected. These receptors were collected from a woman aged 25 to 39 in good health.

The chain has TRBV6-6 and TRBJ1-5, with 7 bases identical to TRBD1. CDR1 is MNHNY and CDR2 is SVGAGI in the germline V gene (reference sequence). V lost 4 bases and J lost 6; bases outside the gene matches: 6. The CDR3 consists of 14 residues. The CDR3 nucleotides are TGTGCCAGCAGTTTCACAGGGGAGGGTCAGCCCCAGCATTTT. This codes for CASSFTGEGQPQHF.

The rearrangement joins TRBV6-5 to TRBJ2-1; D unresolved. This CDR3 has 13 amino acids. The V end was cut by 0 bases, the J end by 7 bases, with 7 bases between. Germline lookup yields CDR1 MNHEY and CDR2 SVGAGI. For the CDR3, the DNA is TGTGCCAGCAGTTACTCTGGGCGTAATGAGCAGTTCTTC. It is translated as CASSYSGRNEQFF.

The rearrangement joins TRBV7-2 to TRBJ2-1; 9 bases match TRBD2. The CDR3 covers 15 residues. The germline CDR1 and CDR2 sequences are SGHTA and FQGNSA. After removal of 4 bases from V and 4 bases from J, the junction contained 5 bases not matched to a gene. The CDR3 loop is CASSSTSGLYNEQFF. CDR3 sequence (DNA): TGTGCCAGCAGCTCGACTAGCGGACTTTACAATGAGCAGTTCTTC.

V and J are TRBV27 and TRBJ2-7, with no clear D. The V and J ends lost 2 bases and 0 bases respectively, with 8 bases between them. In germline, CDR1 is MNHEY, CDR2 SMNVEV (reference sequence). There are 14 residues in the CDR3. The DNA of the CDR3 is TGTGCCAGCAGTTTAAAAGGGTACTCCTACGAGCAGTACTTC. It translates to CASSLKGYSYEQYF.

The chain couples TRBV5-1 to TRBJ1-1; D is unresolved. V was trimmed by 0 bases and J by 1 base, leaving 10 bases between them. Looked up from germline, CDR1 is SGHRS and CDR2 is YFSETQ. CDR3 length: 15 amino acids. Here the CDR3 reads CASSLGVGGNTEAFF. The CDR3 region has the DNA TGCGCCAGCAGCTTGGGGGTGGGAGGGAACACTGAAGCTTTCTTT.

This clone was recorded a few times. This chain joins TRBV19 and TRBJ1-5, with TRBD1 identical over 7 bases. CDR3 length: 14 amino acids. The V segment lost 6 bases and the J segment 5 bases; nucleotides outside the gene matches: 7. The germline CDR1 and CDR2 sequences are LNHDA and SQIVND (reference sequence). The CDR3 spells CASRNTGVDQPQHF. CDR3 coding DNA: TGTGCCAGTAGAAACACAGGGGTTGATCAGCCCCAGCATTTT.

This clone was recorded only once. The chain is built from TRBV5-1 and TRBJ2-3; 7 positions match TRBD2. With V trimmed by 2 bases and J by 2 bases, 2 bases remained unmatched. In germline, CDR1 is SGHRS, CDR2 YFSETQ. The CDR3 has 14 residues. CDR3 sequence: CASSFAGATDTQYF. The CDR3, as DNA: TGCGCCAGCAGCTTTGCGGGAGCCACAGATACGCAGTATTTT. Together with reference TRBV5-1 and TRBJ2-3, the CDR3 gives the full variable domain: KAGVTQTPRYLIKTRGQQVTLSCSPISGHRSVSWYQQTPGQGLQFLFEYFSETQRNKGNFPGRFSGRQFSNSRSEMNVSTLELGDSALYLCASSFAGATDTQYFGPGTRLTVL.

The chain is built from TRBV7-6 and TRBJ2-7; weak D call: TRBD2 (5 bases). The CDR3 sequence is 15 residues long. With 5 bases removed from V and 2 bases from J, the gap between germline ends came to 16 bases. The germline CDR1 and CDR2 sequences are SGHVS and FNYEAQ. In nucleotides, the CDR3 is TGTGCCAGCAGCCCTAATACTAGTCCTCCCTACGAGCAGTACTTC. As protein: CASSPNTSPPYEQYF.

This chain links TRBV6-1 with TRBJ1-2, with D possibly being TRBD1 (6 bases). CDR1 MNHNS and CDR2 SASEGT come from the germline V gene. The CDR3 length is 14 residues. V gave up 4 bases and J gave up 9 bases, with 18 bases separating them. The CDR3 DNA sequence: TGTGCCAGCAGTGTACAGGGTGCGTCGTCTCGCTACACCTTC. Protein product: CASSVQGASSRYTF.

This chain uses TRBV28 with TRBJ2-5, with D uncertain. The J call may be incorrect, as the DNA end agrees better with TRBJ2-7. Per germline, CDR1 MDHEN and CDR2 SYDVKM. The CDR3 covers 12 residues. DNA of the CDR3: TGTGCCAGCAGAGAGAGGCCCTACGAGCAGTACTTC. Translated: CASRERPYEQYF.

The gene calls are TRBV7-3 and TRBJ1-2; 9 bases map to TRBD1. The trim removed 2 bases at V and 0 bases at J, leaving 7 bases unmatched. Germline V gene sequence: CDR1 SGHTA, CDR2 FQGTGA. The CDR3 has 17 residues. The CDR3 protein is CASSLDPGQGANYGYTF. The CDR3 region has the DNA TGTGCCAGCAGCTTAGATCCGGGACAGGGAGCTAACTATGGCTACACCTTC.

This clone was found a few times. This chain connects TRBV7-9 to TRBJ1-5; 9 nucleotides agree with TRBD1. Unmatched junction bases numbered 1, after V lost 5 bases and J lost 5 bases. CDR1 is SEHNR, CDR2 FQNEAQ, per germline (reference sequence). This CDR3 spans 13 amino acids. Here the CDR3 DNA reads TGTGCCAGCAGCGGACAGGGGTATCAGCCCCAGCATTTT. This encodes CASSGQGYQPQHF.

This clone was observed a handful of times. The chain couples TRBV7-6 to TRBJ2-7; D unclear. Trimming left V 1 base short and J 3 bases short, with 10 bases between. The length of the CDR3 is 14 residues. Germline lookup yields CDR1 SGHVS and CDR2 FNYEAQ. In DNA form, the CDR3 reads TGTGCCAGCAGCTTAGAGGGCCGCCGCTACGAGCAGTACTTC. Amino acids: CASSLEGRRYEQYF.

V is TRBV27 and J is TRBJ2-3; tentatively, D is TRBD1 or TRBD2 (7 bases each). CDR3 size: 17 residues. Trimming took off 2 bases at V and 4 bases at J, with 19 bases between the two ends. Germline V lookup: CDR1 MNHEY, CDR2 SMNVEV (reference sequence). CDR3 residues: CASSLRQGGSRADTQYF. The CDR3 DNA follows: TGTGCCAGCAGTTTACGCCAGGGGGGGAGTCGTGCAGATACGCAGTATTTT.

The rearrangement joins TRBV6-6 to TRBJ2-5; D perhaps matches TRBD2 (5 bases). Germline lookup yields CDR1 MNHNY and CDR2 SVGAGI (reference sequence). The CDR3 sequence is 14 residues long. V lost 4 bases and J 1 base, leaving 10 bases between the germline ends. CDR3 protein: CASSSFSAQETQYF. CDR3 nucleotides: TGTGCCAGCAGTTCGTTTAGCGCCCAAGAGACCCAGTACTTC.

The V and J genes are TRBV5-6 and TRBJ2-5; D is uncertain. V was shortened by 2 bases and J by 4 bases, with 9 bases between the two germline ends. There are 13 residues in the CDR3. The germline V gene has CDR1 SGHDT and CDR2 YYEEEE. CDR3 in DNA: TGTGCCAGCAGCTTTTCTGGTAGAGAGACCCAGTACTTC. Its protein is CASSFSGRETQYF.

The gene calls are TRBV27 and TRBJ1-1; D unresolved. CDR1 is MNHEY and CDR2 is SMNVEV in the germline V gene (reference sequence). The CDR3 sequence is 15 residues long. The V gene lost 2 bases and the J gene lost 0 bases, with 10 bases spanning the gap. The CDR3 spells CASSLPLGLNTEAFF. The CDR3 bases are TGTGCCAGCAGTTTACCCCTCGGGTTGAACACTGAAGCTTTCTTT.

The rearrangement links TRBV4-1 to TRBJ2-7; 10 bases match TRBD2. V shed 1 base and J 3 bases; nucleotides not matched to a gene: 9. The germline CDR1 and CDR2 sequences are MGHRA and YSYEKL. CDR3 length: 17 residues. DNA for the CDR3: TGCGCCAGCAGCCAAGTAAACCTAGCGGGAGCCCTCTACGAGCAGTACTTC. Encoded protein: CASSQVNLAGALYEQYF.

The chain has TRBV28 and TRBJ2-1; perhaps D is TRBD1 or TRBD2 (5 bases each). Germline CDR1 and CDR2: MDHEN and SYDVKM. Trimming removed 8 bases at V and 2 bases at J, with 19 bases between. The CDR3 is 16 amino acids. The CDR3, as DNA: TGTGCCAGCGGCACCGGGACGCACACCCCCTACAATGAGCAGTTCTTC. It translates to CASGTGTHTPYNEQFF.

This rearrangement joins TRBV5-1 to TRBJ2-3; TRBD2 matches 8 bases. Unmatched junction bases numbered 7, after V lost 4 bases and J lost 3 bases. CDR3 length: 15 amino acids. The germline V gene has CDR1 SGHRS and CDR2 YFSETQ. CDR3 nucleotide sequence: TGCGCCAGCAGCAGGGGACGGGAGGGGACAGATACGCAGTATTTT. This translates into CASSRGREGTDTQYF. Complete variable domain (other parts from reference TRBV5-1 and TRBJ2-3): KAGVTQTPRYLIKTRGQQVTLSCSPISGHRSVSWYQQTPGQGLQFLFEYFSETQRNKGNFPGRFSGRQFSNSRSEMNVSTLELGDSALYLCASSRGREGTDTQYFGPGTRLTVL.

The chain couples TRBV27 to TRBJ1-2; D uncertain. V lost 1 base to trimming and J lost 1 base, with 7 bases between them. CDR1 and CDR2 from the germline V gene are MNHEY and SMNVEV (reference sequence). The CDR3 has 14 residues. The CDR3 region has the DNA TGTGCCAGCAGTTTATTGGGCAGTAACTATGGCTACACCTTC. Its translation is CASSLLGSNYGYTF.

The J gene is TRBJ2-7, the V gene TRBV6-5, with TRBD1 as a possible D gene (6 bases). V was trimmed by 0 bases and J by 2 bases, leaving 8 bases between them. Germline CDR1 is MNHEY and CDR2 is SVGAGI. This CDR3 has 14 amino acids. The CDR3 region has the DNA TGTGCCAGCAGTTACTCGCAGGGGACCTACGAGCAGTACTTC. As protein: CASSYSQGTYEQYF.